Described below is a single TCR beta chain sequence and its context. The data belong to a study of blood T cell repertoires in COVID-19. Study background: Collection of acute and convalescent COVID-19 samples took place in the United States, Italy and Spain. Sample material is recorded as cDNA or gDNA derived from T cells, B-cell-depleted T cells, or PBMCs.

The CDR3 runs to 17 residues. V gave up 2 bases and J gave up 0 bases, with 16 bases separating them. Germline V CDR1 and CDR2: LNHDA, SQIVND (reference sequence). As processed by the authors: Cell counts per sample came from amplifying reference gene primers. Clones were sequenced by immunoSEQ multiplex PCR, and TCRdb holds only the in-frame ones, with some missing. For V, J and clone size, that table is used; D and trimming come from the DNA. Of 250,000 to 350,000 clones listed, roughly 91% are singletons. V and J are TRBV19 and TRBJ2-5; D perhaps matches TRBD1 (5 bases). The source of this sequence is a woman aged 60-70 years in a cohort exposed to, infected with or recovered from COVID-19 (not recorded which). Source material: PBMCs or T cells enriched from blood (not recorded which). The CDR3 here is CASSIRPLQGDQETQYF. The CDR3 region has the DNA TGTGCCAGTAGTATACGCCCTCTCCAGGGTGACCAAGAGACCCAGTACTTC.